This T cell receptor beta chain was identified in a study of CD8 T cells in ankylosing spondylitis. This clonotype was recorded many times. As yet, its antigen is unknown. The germline V and J ends were trimmed by 0 bases and 5 bases, with 11 bases remaining between them. The CDR3 is 15 amino acids. CDR1 SGDLS and CDR2 YYNGEE come from the germline V gene. Quantitative 5'-RACE with molecular barcodes generated TCR beta libraries. TCRdb re-derived calls from the 5' RACE reads in MiXCR, one entry per CDR3 protein. Of 500,000 or so distinct CDR3 sequences in the sample, approximately 5.3% were seen once. Study conclusions and caveats: What appeared characteristic of ankylosing spondylitis blood was a TCR beta motif of about eight highly homologous variants. Peripheral blood held disease-linked clones only at relatively low frequency, and these were CD8+.

Sequencing was performed on blood, either unsorted or a sorted T cell fraction (not recorded which). This receptor was taken from a male donor with ankylosing spondylitis. This chain uses TRBV9 with TRBJ2-2, with D perhaps TRBD1 or TRBD2 (5 bases each). The CDR3: CASSVAGPGTGELFF. The CDR3 bases are TGTGCCAGCAGCGTAGCAGGGCCGGGGACCGGGGAGCTGTTTTTT.